These 15 T cell receptor beta chains came from one sample sequenced in a study of post-analysis software for immune sequencing data (dated by TCRdb to between 2015 and 2017). Library preparation used PCR. The listed sequencing device is Illumina HiSeq 2500. Unique molecular identifiers were incorporated into TCR beta cDNA libraries to reduce PCR and sequencing biases. TCRdb took the public reads, trimmed them with fastp at Q25, ran MiXCR for clone calling and kept in-frame beta chains. Rows with one shared CDR3 protein collapse into an entry with the most common genes and DNA. The sample profile shows fewer than 850,000 distinct CDR3 sequences; 46% of them were found once. The ten largest clones take up 4.9% of the sample. Summary of the overall study and its limitations: Patients showed significantly higher frequencies than controls for about 5 TRBV segments, among them TRBV5-6, TRBV5-1 and TRBV20-1.

These receptors lack a known antigen. Input material: blood. Receptors originate from a girl between 10 and 17 years old with multiple sclerosis.

This chain connects TRBV7-9 to TRBJ1-3; the D gene is possibly TRBD1 (5 bases). V lost 5 bases, J lost 0 bases, and 14 bases lay in between. The CDR3 is made up of 16 amino acids. Germline V gene lookup returns CDR1 SEHNR and CDR2 FQNEAQ (reference sequence). This chain's CDR3 is CASSDSDRYSGNTIYF. The CDR3 DNA follows: TGTGCCAGCAGCGATTCCGACAGATACTCTGGAAACACCATATATTTT.

This clonotype was detected many times. Sequence at one end of the junction differs from germline and may be a read error. The rearrangement uses TRBV5-1 and TRBJ2-7; D may be TRBD2 (6 bases). In germline, CDR1 is SGHRS, CDR2 YFSETQ. CDR3 size: 13 residues. CDR3 sequence (DNA): TGTGCCAGCAGCTTAGCGGCCTCCTACGAGCAGTACTTC. It codes for CASSLAASYEQYF.

About this clonotype itself: The junction shows a germline mismatch at one end, possibly a read error. V gene TRBV4-1 combines with J gene TRBJ2-4, with D uncertain. Germline loops: CDR1 MGHRA, CDR2 YSYEKL. The CDR3 has 13 residues. The CDR3: CVSSQFDANIQYF. DNA for the CDR3: TGCGTCAGCAGCCAGTTCGATGCAAACATTCAGTACTTC.

For the CDR3, the DNA is TGTGCCAGCAGCGTAGCCCCAGAGAAACAGACCTACGAGCAGTACTTC. As protein: CASSVAPEKQTYEQYF. The rearrangement links TRBV9 to TRBJ2-7; D is undetermined. This CDR3 is 16 amino acids long. From germline, CDR1 is SGDLS and CDR2 YYNGEE. Trimming cost V 0 bases and J 2 bases, with 15 bases left between them.

The chain links TRBV5-1 to TRBJ1-4; 7 bases agree with TRBD1. Germline V gene lookup returns CDR1 SGHRS and CDR2 YFSETQ. The CDR3 totals 17 residues. Trimming cost V 1 base and J 8 bases; bases outside gene matches: 14. The CDR3 sequence is CASSLKHRGEEGEKLFF. The CDR3 DNA reads as TGCGCCAGCAGCTTGAAGCACAGGGGCGAAGAGGGGGAAAAACTGTTTTTT.

The chain carries TRBV7-3 and TRBJ2-5, with TRBD2 identical over 7 bases. Per the germline V gene, CDR1 is SGHTA and CDR2 is FQGTGA. This CDR3 is built from 14 residues. V gave up 4 bases and J gave up 1 base; unmatched junction bases: 3. CDR3 amino acids: CASSSGGIQETQYF. Written as DNA, the CDR3 is TGTGCCAGCAGCTCCGGGGGGATCCAAGAGACCCAGTACTTC.

The V gene is TRBV28, the J gene TRBJ2-1, with D possibly called TRBD1 or TRBD2 (6 bases each). The CDR3 runs 16 residues. CDR1 is MDHEN, CDR2 SYDVKM, per germline. V dropped 10 bases and J dropped 6 bases, with 25 bases sitting between them. CDR3 loop: CATSTRGTMVGNEQFF. The CDR3 DNA reads TGTGCCACGTCGACTCGCGGGACAATGGTAGGCAATGAGCAGTTCTTC.

The chain recombines TRBV5-1 with TRBJ2-1; no clear D. The V and J ends lost 0 bases and 0 bases respectively, with 13 bases between them. Germline CDR1 reads SGHRS; CDR2 reads YFSETQ. The CDR3 length is 17 residues. The CDR3 DNA reads TGCGCCAGCAGCTTGGCCGGGCAGCTCTACTCCTACAATGAGCAGTTCTTC. Translating gives CASSLAGQLYSYNEQFF.

The chain employs TRBV20-1 and TRBJ2-7; weak D call: TRBD2 (6 bases). The CDR3 runs to 16 residues. V was cut by 7 bases and J by 2 bases, with 24 bases left in between. Per the germline V gene, CDR1 is DFQATT and CDR2 is SNEGSKA (reference sequence). The CDR3 DNA sequence: TGCAGTGTGCCCAGATTTGAGCAGGGACTTACCTACGAGCAGTACTTC. The encoded protein is CSVPRFEQGLTYEQYF.

V is TRBV21-1 and J is TRBJ2-4; no DNA check was done on the table's D call, TRBD1. TRBV21-1 is shown as a pseudogene. There are 18 residues in the CDR3. The DNA of the CDR3 is TGTGCCAGCGCTAAAACCTCTTCCGGGACAGGGGTCAAAAACATTCAGTACTTC. It is translated as CASAKTSSGTGVKNIQYF.

The sample holds a few counts of this clonotype. V and J are TRBV3-1 and TRBJ2-5; the D call may be TRBD1 or TRBD2 (5 bases each). Trimming took 9 bases from V and 3 from J, leaving 14 bases between them. This CDR3 comprises 13 residues. From germline, CDR1 is LGHDT and CDR2 YNNKEL (reference sequence). The CDR3 region has the DNA TGTGCCAGAAAAGGGACGAGAAAAGAGACCCAGTACTTC. Translation: CARKGTRKETQYF.

The V gene is TRBV12-3 or TRBV12-4, the J gene TRBJ1-2; 7 bases are a match to TRBD1. V shed 6 bases, J shed 8 bases, and the junction held 6 bases outside the gene matches. The CDR3 extends over 12 amino acids. CDR3 bases: TGTGCCAGCAGGCGACAGGGCTGGGGCTACACCTTC. Its protein is CASRRQGWGYTF.

This chain links TRBV20-1 with TRBJ2-1; 8 bases match TRBD2. With V trimmed by 4 bases and J by 3 bases, 8 bases remained unmatched. Germline assignment: CDR1 DFQATT and CDR2 SNEGSKA (reference sequence). This CDR3 has 15 residues. Here the CDR3 reads CSAKRENRGYNEQFF. Written as DNA, the CDR3 is TGCAGTGCTAAGCGGGAGAATCGGGGCTACAATGAGCAGTTCTTC.

This clonotype occurred a few times. The chain carries TRBV29-1 and TRBJ2-3, with D unclear. The V and J ends lost 4 bases and 4 bases respectively, with 9 bases between them. Germline assignment: CDR1 SQVTM and CDR2 ANQGSEA. This CDR3 is 12 amino acids long. CDR3 nucleotide sequence: TGCAGCGTTGGATCGCTGGCAGATACGCAGTATTTT. Protein: CSVGSLADTQYF.

This chain links TRBV2 with TRBJ2-7; 11 bases line up with TRBD2. The CDR3 is 16 amino acids. In germline, CDR1 is SNHLY, CDR2 FYNNEI. Germline trimming cut 3 bases from V and 9 bases from J; bases unmatched to any gene: 13. For the CDR3, the DNA is TGTGCCAGCAGTGACCCACTAGCGGGAGCCCCAGACGGGCAGTACTTC. Its translation is CASSDPLAGAPDGQYF.